Listed below are T cell receptor beta chains from one sample, sequenced in a study of T cell changes during pregnancy in multiple sclerosis. Produced via immunoSEQ multiplex PCR; TCRdb's table is partial and in-frame only. The table lists roughly 87,000 clones, around 90% of them singletons, with roughly 3.5% in the top ten. The sample in question was PBMCs, obtained in the first trimester of pregnancy. These TCRs come from a female donor in good health, serving as a control in a pregnancy study. Some clones in this sample may be carry-over from other donors' samples. CDR3s include the opening cysteine and the closing phenylalanine or tryptophan. D genes are given only for firm matches. Only part of the rows carry a size: once, few, many, or a class if the clone is expanded.

D,J,V,size,CDR3,DNA
NA,TRBJ2-6,TRBV27,NA,CASSLYQGIGGANVLTF,TGTGCCAGCAGTTTATACCAGGGTATAGGTGGGGCCAACGTCCTGACTTTC
TRBD1,TRBJ1-1,TRBV19,once,CASSIQGARTEAFF,TGTGCCAGTAGTATCCAGGGGGCGAGGACTGAAGCTTTCTTT
TRBD1,TRBJ2-2,TRBV29-1,NA,CSVDTGGHTGELFF,TGCAGCGTTGACACAGGGGGGCACACCGGGGAGCTGTTTTTT
TRBD2,TRBJ2-3,TRBV6-4,once,CASSTGLAGSDTQYF,TGTGCCAGCAGTACAGGACTAGCGGGATCAGATACGCAGTATTTT
TRBD1,TRBJ2-1,TRBV5-4,NA,CASSLGGGPNNEQFF,TGTGCCAGCAGCTTGGGAGGGGGCCCCAACAATGAGCAGTTCTTC
NA,TRBJ1-4,TRBV27,NA,CASSLWGEDEKLFF,TGTGCCAGCAGTTTATGGGGGGAGGATGAAAAACTGTTTTTT
NA,TRBJ2-7,TRBV7-9,NA,CASSFGHDEQYF,TGTGCCAGCAGCTTTGGACACGACGAGCAGTACTTC
NA,TRBJ1-5,TRBV9,NA,CASSVRLPYSNQPQHF,TGTGCCAGCAGCGTACGGTTACCTTATAGCAATCAGCCCCAGCATTTT
NA,TRBJ2-7,TRBV9,NA,CASSVASREHSIEQYF,TGTGCCAGCAGCGTAGCTTCCAGGGAACATTCCATCGAGCAGTACTTC
TRBD1,TRBJ2-5,TRBV27,NA,CASRRQGRETQYF,TGTGCCAGCAGAAGACAGGGCAGGGAGACCCAGTACTTC
TRBD1,TRBJ2-7,TRBV19,NA,CASSMDRDRDEQYF,TGTGCCAGTAGTATGGACAGGGACAGGGACGAGCAGTACTTC
NA,TRBJ2-7,TRBV5-6,NA,CASSLGSPRLEQYF,TGTGCCAGCAGCTTGGGTAGCCCTCGTCTCGAGCAGTACTTC
NA,TRBJ2-4,TRBV21-1,NA,CASKEIAKNIQYF,TGTGCCAGCAAGGAGATAGCCAAAAACATTCAGTACTTC
TRBD2,TRBJ2-1,TRBV19,NA,CASSIVRASGRHEQFF,TGTGCCAGTAGTATAGTAAGGGCTAGCGGGAGGCATGAGCAGTTCTTC
TRBD1,TRBJ1-1,TRBV7-2,NA,CASSLVPTGVNTEAFF,TGTGCCAGCAGCTTAGTCCCCACAGGGGTGAACACTGAAGCTTTCTTT
NA,TRBJ1-1,TRBV9,NA,CASSVNSGGTEAFF,TGTGCCAGCAGCGTAAACTCCGGGGGGACTGAAGCTTTCTTT
NA,TRBJ2-1,TRBV6-6,NA,CATEGGSDEQFF,TGTGCCACCGAAGGGGGTTCGGATGAGCAGTTCTTC
TRBD1,TRBJ2-7,TRBV5-1,NA,CASSLEGQGYEQYF,TGCGCCAGCAGCTTGGAGGGACAGGGTTACGAGCAGTACTTC
NA,TRBJ2-2,TRBV10-2,NA,CASSDWSGNTGELFF,TGCGCCAGCAGTGATTGGTCAGGGAACACCGGGGAGCTGTTTTTT
TRBD1,TRBJ1-1,TRBV5-4,NA,CASSLAGTVKNTEAFF,TGTGCCAGCAGCTTGGCCGGGACAGTGAAGAACACTGAAGCTTTCTTT
NA,TRBJ1-2,TRBV4-2,NA,CASSQDPGQGDGYTF,TGTGCCAGCAGCCAAGATCCAGGGCAGGGTGATGGCTACACCTTC
NA,TRBJ2-4,TRBV5-5,NA,CASSLRQSITNIQYF,TGTGCCAGCAGCCTCAGACAGTCCATAACAAACATTCAGTACTTC
TRBD2,TRBJ2-3,TRBV7-2,NA,CASSSGRTDTQYF,TGTGCCAGCAGTAGCGGGAGGACAGATACGCAGTATTTT
NA,TRBJ1-1,TRBV18,few,CASSPREGDGFF,TGTGCCAGCTCACCACGGGAAGGGGATGGTTTCTTT
TRBD1,TRBJ1-2,TRBV18,NA,CASSPPGTAAYGYTF,TGTGCCAGCTCACCTCCTGGGACAGCCGCCTATGGCTACACCTTC
NA,TRBJ2-1,TRBV28,NA,CASSPTGSSSDYNEQFF,TGTGCCAGCAGTCCCACAGGATCTTCTAGCGACTACAATGAGCAGTTCTTC
NA,TRBJ1-2,TRBV29-1,once,CSVAAGSNYGYTF,TGCAGCGTTGCTGCGGGCTCTAACTATGGCTACACCTTC
TRBD1,TRBJ2-2,TRBV13,NA,CASSPTGVYGELFF,TGTGCCAGCAGCCCAACAGGGGTGTACGGGGAGCTGTTTTTT
TRBD1,TRBJ2-5,TRBV27,NA,CASSQQGRVTQYF,TGTGCCAGCAGTCAACAGGGGCGGGTGACCCAGTACTTC
NA,TRBJ2-2,TRBV9,NA,CASSVARVGTGELFF,TGTGCCAGCAGCGTAGCCAGGGTGGGCACCGGGGAGCTGTTTTTT
TRBD2,TRBJ2-3,TRBV4-1,NA,CASEKSSGRMDTQYF,TGCGCCAGCGAGAAGAGTAGCGGGAGAATGGATACGCAGTATTTT
NA,TRBJ1-6,TRBV7-6,NA,CASSTEVYNSPLHF,TGTGCCAGCAGCACAGAAGTCTATAATTCACCCCTCCACTTT
NA,TRBJ1-1,TRBV13,NA,CASSQGKEEAFF,TGTGCCAGCAGTCAGGGGAAGGAAGAAGCTTTCTTT
NA,TRBJ2-4,TRBV11-2,NA,CASSTGTAGIQYF,TGTGCCAGCAGCACCGGGACAGCGGGCATTCAGTACTTC
TRBD1,TRBJ1-1,TRBV18,NA,CASSQNQGADMNTEAFF,TGTGCCAGCTCACAAAATCAGGGGGCTGACATGAACACTGAAGCTTTCTTT
NA,TRBJ2-2,TRBV4-3,once,CASSQEYVAGTIQNTGELFF,TGCGCCAGCAGCCAAGAATATGTGGCGGGGACGATTCAGAACACCGGGGAGCTGTTTTTT
TRBD2,TRBJ2-1,TRBV19,NA,CASSITSGSGEQFF,TGTGCCAGTAGTATTACTAGCGGGAGCGGTGAGCAGTTCTTC
TRBD1,TRBJ2-5,TRBV6-5,NA,CASSIDRDRGKTQYF,TGTGCCAGCAGTATCGACCGGGACAGAGGAAAGACCCAGTACTTC
TRBD2,TRBJ2-1,TRBV5-1,NA,CASSLGGGMGNEQFF,TGCGCCAGCAGCTTGGGCGGGGGTATGGGCAATGAGCAGTTCTTC
NA,TRBJ2-3,TRBV11-2,NA,CASSLPFGGDTQYF,TGTGCCAGCAGCTTACCGTTCGGCGGAGATACGCAGTATTTT
TRBD1,TRBJ2-7,TRBV2,NA,CASTVDRGFPYEQYF,TGTGCCAGTACAGTCGACAGGGGGTTCCCCTACGAGCAGTACTTC
NA,TRBJ2-5,TRBV6-1,once,CASSEGTGRETQYF,TGTGCCAGCAGTGAGGGAACAGGGCGCGAGACCCAGTACTTC